This T cell receptor (beta chain) comes out of a study of T-cell memory formation after mild COVID-19. In the study overall: For the most part, TCR clusters were specific to one donor. Study-wide results and limits: Contracting CD4+ clones were located mainly in CM and EM, and CD8+ clones in EMRA. Some clones that responded were present in memory (sampled pre-infection), which suggests cross-reactive memory joined.

5'RACE, which relied on constant-segment primers, yielded TCR alpha and TCR beta cDNA libraries carrying sample barcodes and UMIs. TCRdb redid the calling of the 5' RACE reads with MiXCR, one entry per CDR3 protein. The table shows under 300,000 distinct CDR3 sequences, with about a sixth occurring only once. This clonotype was recorded a few times. Its antigen is unidentified. The sequence was obtained from a man younger than 30 who had mild COVID-19 (a few samples of this study predate the infection). Cell type and time point are not known. The source material was PBMCs or a T cell subset sorted from them (not recorded which).

The CDR3 DNA reads as TGCAGTGCTGAGGGTCGGGATAGCACAGATACGCAGTATTTT. Translation gives CSAEGRDSTDTQYF. The rearrangement uses TRBV20-1 and TRBJ2-3, with D possibly being TRBD2 (5 bases). Germline CDR1 is DFQATT and CDR2 is SNEGSKA (reference sequence). Trimming took 5 bases from V and 0 from J, leaving 12 bases between them. The CDR3 loop spans 14 amino acids.